These 15 T cell receptor beta chains originate from one sample sequenced in a study of human T cells and chemical hapten exposure. One entry per CDR3 protein, called by TCRdb with MiXCR from the RACE reads. The repertoire holds about 40,000 distinct CDR3 sequences, around 9.3% seen once, with 15% in the top ten. Time point of the sample: patch test 2, 6 weeks after DPC sensitization. Regarding treatment: therapeutic diphenylcyclopropenone sensitization with weekly scalp DPC. This sample comprised whole blood, obtained in connection with sensitization to the hapten diphenylcyclopropenone (DPC). The receptors originated from a woman in her thirties or forties with alopecia areata. Some clones in this sample may be carry-over from other donors' samples.

This clonotype was observed many times. The chain is built from TRBV5-1 and TRBJ2-7; D is possibly TRBD1 (6 bases). Trimming shortened V by 3 bases and J by 6 bases, and 22 bases separated the two germline ends. Looked up from germline, CDR1 is SGHRS and CDR2 is YFSETQ. This CDR3 contains 16 residues. Here the CDR3 reads CASSSLPTYGGVEQYF. The CDR3 region has the DNA TGCGCCAGCAGCTCCCTACCGACTTATGGGGGCGTCGAGCAGTACTTC.

This clonotype was seen at least ten times. The chain uses TRBV19 and TRBJ2-2; D is ambiguous. Germline CDR1 LNHDA, CDR2 SQIVND (reference sequence). CDR3 size: 14 residues. The V gene lost 0 bases and the J gene lost 4 bases, with 6 bases spanning the gap. CDR3 bases: TGTGCCAGTAGTATAGATCATTTCACCGGGGAGCTGTTTTTT. Translated: CASSIDHFTGELFF. The full variable domain, completed using reference TRBV19 and TRBJ2-2, is DGGITQSPKYLFRKEGQNVTLSCEQNLNHDAMYWYRQDPGQGLRLIYYSQIVNDFQKGDIAEGYSVSREKKESFPLTVTSAQKNPTAFYLCASSIDHFTGELFFGEGSRLTVL.

This clonotype was recorded many times. The chain joins TRBV29-1 to TRBJ2-7, with 10 bases fitting TRBD1. Germline values: CDR1 SQVTM, CDR2 ANQGSEA. The length of the CDR3 is 13 residues. J gave up 0 bases and V 6 bases, and 2 bases lay outside the gene matches. The DNA for the CDR3 is TGCAGCGTAGGACAGGGGGGCTCCTACGAGCAGTACTTC. As protein: CSVGQGGSYEQYF.

This clonotype was seen repeatedly, ten times or more. The chain links TRBV14 to TRBJ2-3; 8 bases map to TRBD1. This CDR3 is 15 amino acids long. V trimming: 0 bases; J trimming: 1 base; junction bases outside the gene matches: 0. In germline, CDR1 is SGHDN, CDR2 FVKESK. The DNA for the CDR3 is TGTGCCAGCAGCCAAGAGGACAGGGGCACAGATACGCAGTATTTT. Translation gives CASSQEDRGTDTQYF.

The sample holds many counts of this clonotype. The rearrangement uses TRBV29-1 and TRBJ2-5, with a possible D match to TRBD1 (5 bases). CDR1 SQVTM and CDR2 ANQGSEA come from the germline V gene. Trimming took 1 base from V and 0 from J, leaving 12 bases between them. The CDR3 spans 15 residues. The CDR3 DNA is TGCAGCGTTGAAGGGCAGGGCCTGTACCAAGAGACCCAGTACTTC. Its translation: CSVEGQGLYQETQYF.

This chain joins TRBV6-2 or TRBV6-3 and TRBJ2-1; weak D call: TRBD2 (6 bases). CDR3 length: 15 amino acids. V lost 2 bases and J 6 bases, leaving 14 bases between the germline ends. From germline, CDR1 is MNHEY and CDR2 SVGEGT. CDR3 DNA sequence: TGTGCCAGCAGTTACACGGCTAGCGCAAGCAATGAGCAGTTCTTC. Encoded protein: CASSYTASASNEQFF.

DNA of the CDR3: TGTGCCAGCAGCCGGGACTCCAATTACAATGAGCAGTTCTTC. Residues: CASSRDSNYNEQFF. This chain links TRBV9 with TRBJ2-1; a weak D match, TRBD2 (6 bases). CDR3 length: 14 residues. The V gene lost 4 bases and the J gene lost 4 bases, with 12 bases spanning the gap. From germline, CDR1 is SGDLS and CDR2 YYNGEE.

This clonotype was seen many times. V gene TRBV15 combines with J gene TRBJ1-5; possibly TRBD1 for D (5 bases). V was pared by 1 base and J by 4 bases, with 11 bases between. The CDR3 is 15 amino acids. The V gene's germline CDR1 is LNHNV and CDR2 YYDKDF (reference sequence). The CDR3 bases are TGTGCCACCAGCAGAGCGGGGGGTTGGAATCAGCCCCAGCATTTT. It codes for CATSRAGGWNQPQHF.

Here the CDR3 reads CASSHQVQWGQPQHF. DNA of the CDR3: TGCGCCAGCAGCCATCAGGTCCAGTGGGGTCAGCCCCAGCATTTT. The J gene is TRBJ1-5, the V gene TRBV4-1; D is ambiguous. The germline CDR1 and CDR2 sequences are MGHRA and YSYEKL. Trimming shortened V by 3 bases and J by 6 bases, and 15 bases separated the two germline ends. The CDR3 runs 15 residues.

Details on this clonotype: This may be a read error, as it is one base from a much larger clone. The chain couples TRBV11-2 to TRBJ2-1; 15 bases are shared with TRBD2. Germline CDR1 and CDR2: SGHAT and FQNNGV. CDR3 size: 15 residues. V shed 4 bases, J shed 9 bases, and the junction held 4 bases outside the gene matches. CDR3: CASSSGLAGGREQFF. Written as DNA, the CDR3 is TGTGCCAGCAGCTCCGGACTAGCGGGGGGGCGTGAGCAGTTCTTC. The variable domain in full, with the rest retrieved from reference TRBV11-2 and TRBJ2-1, is EAGVAQSPRYKIIEKRQSVAFWCNPISGHATLYWYQQILGQGPKLLIQFQNNGVVDDSQLPKDRFSAERLKGVDSTLKIQPAKLEDSAVYLCASSSGLAGGREQFFGPGTRLTVL.

This clonotype showed up many times. V and J are TRBV5-1 and TRBJ2-1, with unresolved D. The germline gives CDR1 SGHRS, CDR2 YFSETQ. The CDR3 covers 15 residues. With 1 base removed from V and 5 bases from J, the gap between germline ends came to 13 bases. CDR3 residues: CASSLRIAANNEQFF. The CDR3 nucleotides are TGCGCCAGCAGCTTGAGGATCGCAGCCAACAATGAGCAGTTCTTC.

This clonotype was counted many times. The V gene is TRBV4-2, the J gene TRBJ1-4; D perhaps matches TRBD1 (5 bases). Germline CDR1 is LGHNA and CDR2 is YNFKEQ. The V end was cut by 4 bases, the J end by 12 bases, with 12 bases between. The CDR3 contains 12 residues. The CDR3, as DNA: TGTGCCAGCAGCCGAGACAGTTCCGAACTGTTTTTT. Translation gives CASSRDSSELFF.

This clonotype was observed many times. The chain couples TRBV10-3 to TRBJ1-1, with 9 nucleotides matching TRBD1. The V segment lost 5 bases and the J segment 5 bases; nucleotides outside the gene matches: 9. The CDR3 runs to 15 residues. Germline assignment: CDR1 ENHRY and CDR2 SYGVKD. DNA of the CDR3: TGTGCCATCAGTAAACTGACAGGGGGGTTTACTGAAGCTTTCTTT. It yields the protein CAISKLTGGFTEAFF.

In this sample, this clonotype turned up many times. The chain joins TRBV3-1 to TRBJ2-5, with 7 bases that match TRBD2. The germline V gene encodes CDR1 LGHDT and CDR2 YNNKEL (reference sequence). This CDR3 contains 15 residues. V gave up 0 bases and J gave up 4 bases; unmatched junction bases: 5. The CDR3 is CASSQDSRGGETQYF. In DNA form, the CDR3 reads TGTGCCAGCAGCCAAGATTCCCGCGGGGGAGAGACCCAGTACTTC.

This clonotype has ten or more counts. This chain links TRBV5-1 with TRBJ1-1; possibly TRBD1 for D (6 bases). The length of the CDR3 is 14 residues. Trimming stripped 1 base from V and 1 base from J, with 8 bases between. The germline V gene encodes CDR1 SGHRS and CDR2 YFSETQ. For the CDR3, the DNA is TGCGCCAGCAGCTTGACAGGGACGAACACTGAAGCTTTCTTT. Translation: CASSLTGTNTEAFF.